This T cell receptor beta chain was captured in a study of T-cell reconstitution after alpha-beta-depleted transplantation in children. Regarding the study as a whole: The authors attributed T-cell counts and diversity one year after transplant mostly to newly produced T cells. Reportedly, only several hundred clones from non-depleted graft cells drove alpha-beta T-cell counts at about two months. Surviving recipient T cells and thymic progenitors accounted for the high day-60 TCRbeta diversity observed in some patients.

Construction of the TCRbeta library involved unique molecular identifiers. MiXCR was run by TCRdb on the PCR reads, yielding one entry per CDR3 protein. Among 200,000 to 250,000 distinct CDR3 sequences listed, about 8.7% were seen once. Only a few counts were recorded for this clonotype. Its antigen is not identified. V gave up 3 bases and J gave up 4 bases, with 9 bases separating them. The CDR3 sequence is 14 residues long. Germline V lookup: CDR1 ENHRY, CDR2 SYGVKD. This clonotype was obtained from a male patient under 10 years old who had a stem cell transplant for acute myeloid leukemia, so the T cells may come from the graft donor. The sequences come from PBMCs, mostly from graft donor cells, collected 360 days after TCRalphabeta/CD19-depleted stem cell transplant. V is TRBV10-3 and J is TRBJ2-2; D possibly corresponds to TRBD2 (5 bases). In DNA, the CDR3 is TGTGCCATCAGTGATGGACTCCCCACCGGGGAGCTGTTTTTT. Residues: CAISDGLPTGELFF.